The 30 T cell receptor beta chains below come from one sample, sequenced in a study of cytomegalovirus exposure and HLA in healthy donors. Amplification used 60 Vbeta primers and 13 Jbeta primers. The data were produced by immunoSEQ multiplex PCR, yet TCRdb's version contains in-frame clones alone and is incomplete. Of around 100,000 clones listed, approximately 66% are singletons. Source material: PBMCs. The receptors were gathered from a woman aged 50 to 60 in good health and CMV-seronegative.

This clone was counted between two and nine times. The CDR3, as DNA: TGTGCCAGCAGACGGACAAGTTCTCGAGTTAATCCCCAGCATTTT. Its protein is CASRRTSSRVNPQHF. This chain links TRBV28 with TRBJ1-5; possibly TRBD1 for D (5 bases). Deletions cut 6 bases from V and 10 bases from J, with 22 bases between. Germline CDR1 is MDHEN and CDR2 is SYDVKM. CDR3 length equals 15 residues.

The chain joins TRBV5-3 to TRBJ1-3, with TRBD1 as a possible D gene (5 bases). TRBV5-3 is filed as an ORF, its function uncertain. CDR3 length equals 15 residues. Trimming shortened V by 0 bases and J by 0 bases, and 7 bases separated the two germline ends. The CDR3 DNA reads as TGTGCCAGAAGCTTGGCAGGGCCCTCTGGAAACACCATATATTTT. It is translated as CARSLAGPSGNTIYF.

The V and J genes are TRBV28 and TRBJ1-3; D gene ambiguous. With 3 bases removed from V and 0 bases from J, the gap between germline ends came to 6 bases. Germline-derived CDR1 and CDR2 are MDHEN and SYDVKM. This CDR3 region has 14 residues. Here the CDR3 reads CASSLLSSGNTIYF. Written as DNA, the CDR3 is TGTGCCAGCAGTTTGCTCAGCTCTGGAAACACCATATATTTT.

This chain joins TRBV7-2 and TRBJ2-7; 11 positions agree with TRBD2. The CDR3 length is 14 residues. V trimming: 3 bases; J trimming: 7 bases; junction bases outside the gene matches: 5. Germline CDR1 is SGHTA and CDR2 is FQGNSA. The CDR3: CASSFSGGAGEQYF. The CDR3 nucleotides read TGTGCCAGCAGCTTTAGCGGGGGGGCCGGGGAGCAGTACTTC.

This clone was counted a single time. The chain carries TRBV4-2 and TRBJ1-2, with 8 bases identical to TRBD1. The CDR3 is made up of 15 amino acids. Per germline, CDR1 LGHNA and CDR2 YNFKEQ. The ends lost 0 bases at V and 0 bases at J; junction bases unmatched: 0. The CDR3 nucleotides read TGTGCCAGCAGCCAAGAGGACAGGGCTAACTATGGCTACACCTTC. This codes for CASSQEDRANYGYTF.

The V gene is TRBV11-2, the J gene TRBJ2-5; TRBD1 matches at 10 bases. With 5 bases clipped from V and 5 bases from J, the junction kept 8 bases outside the gene matches. Germline V gene data show CDR1 as SGHAT and CDR2 as FQNNGV. CDR3 size: 15 residues. The CDR3 bases are TGTGCCAGCAGCCGGGGGACAGGGGCCTGGGAGACCCAGTACTTC. It yields the protein CASSRGTGAWETQYF.

This chain connects TRBV7-2 to TRBJ2-2; 14 bases agree with TRBD2. The germline CDR1 and CDR2 sequences are SGHTA and FQGNSA. Trimming at V came to 2 bases and at J to 5 bases, leaving 7 bases not matched to a gene. The CDR3 runs 18 residues. The CDR3 region is CASSLRTSGRSPTGELFF. The CDR3 DNA is TGTGCCAGCAGCTTAAGGACTAGCGGGAGGTCCCCTACCGGGGAGCTGTTTTTT.

This clone has only a few counts. The chain employs TRBV6-1 and TRBJ1-6; D uncertain. CDR3 length: 16 residues. Germline values: CDR1 MNHNS, CDR2 SASEGT. V lost 1 base to trimming and J lost 10 bases, with 17 bases between them. The CDR3 coding sequence is TGTGCCAGCAGTGAAGGCCAAGGGTGGACTGGGTCACCCCTCCACTTT. Translating it yields CASSEGQGWTGSPLHF.

This clone came up a few times. This chain uses TRBV4-1 with TRBJ2-2, with TRBD2 identical over 14 bases. This CDR3 has 16 amino acids. The trim removed 4 bases at V and 7 bases at J, leaving 5 bases unmatched. Germline V gives CDR1 MGHRA, CDR2 YSYEKL. The CDR3 reads CASSPGLAGVVGELFF. CDR3 DNA sequence: TGCGCCAGCAGCCCGGGACTAGCGGGAGTTGTCGGGGAGCTGTTTTTT.

V usage is TRBV9 and J usage is TRBJ2-1, with 11 bases that match TRBD1. Germline V gives CDR1 SGDLS, CDR2 YYNGEE. The CDR3 consists of 15 residues. Trimming at V came to 3 bases and at J to 4 bases, leaving 3 bases not matched to a gene. In nucleotides, the CDR3 is TGTGCCAGCAGCGCCGGGGACAGGGGGTACAATGAGCAGTTCTTC. Translating gives CASSAGDRGYNEQFF. The variable domain in full, with the rest retrieved from reference TRBV9 and TRBJ2-1, is DSGVTQTPKHLITATGQRVTLRCSPRSGDLSVYWYQQSLDQGLQFLIQYYNGEERAKGNILERFSAQQFPDLHSELNLSSLELGDSALYFCASSAGDRGYNEQFFGPGTRLTVL.

This chain links TRBV28 with TRBJ1-2, with D tentatively TRBD1 (5 bases). The CDR3 has 12 amino acids. Germline CDR1 and CDR2: MDHEN and SYDVKM. V lost 11 bases to trimming and J lost 4 bases, with 14 bases between them. CDR3 loop: CASGEGVYGYTF. Here the CDR3 DNA reads TGTGCCTCGGGGGAAGGGGTCTATGGCTACACCTTC.

The V gene is TRBV7-9, the J gene TRBJ2-2; D unresolved. The V gene lost 6 bases and the J gene lost 1 base, with 12 bases spanning the gap. CDR1 and CDR2 (germline): SEHNR, FQNEAQ (reference sequence). The CDR3 runs to 15 residues. CDR3 in amino acids: CASRPAPGNTGELFF. The CDR3 DNA follows: TGTGCCAGCAGGCCAGCCCCAGGGAACACCGGGGAGCTGTTTTTT.

The chain uses TRBV7-9 and TRBJ2-7, with D perhaps TRBD1 (7 bases). Per the germline V gene, CDR1 is SEHNR and CDR2 is FQNEAQ (reference sequence). The V end was cut by 4 bases, the J end by 0 bases, with 22 bases between. CDR3 length: 18 amino acids. The CDR3 region has the DNA TGTGCCAGCAGCTCCGCGGGACTGACAGGGAGGAGCTCCTACGAGCAGTACTTC. Its translation: CASSSAGLTGRSSYEQYF.

V usage is TRBV29-1 and J usage is TRBJ2-1; 15 bases are shared with TRBD2. V gave up 6 bases and J gave up 3 bases; unmatched junction bases: 9. The CDR3 runs to 17 residues. Germline values: CDR1 SQVTM, CDR2 ANQGSEA. The CDR3 is CSVTGTSGRPRYNEQFF. The CDR3 coding sequence is TGCAGCGTCACCGGGACTAGCGGGAGGCCACGCTACAATGAGCAGTTCTTC.

The rearrangement uses TRBV9 and TRBJ2-1; TRBD2 matches 8 bases. This CDR3 contains 15 residues. V was pared by 2 bases and J by 7 bases, with 8 bases of the junction left unmatched. Germline CDR1 is SGDLS and CDR2 is YYNGEE. The CDR3 reads CASSVVPGGKNEQFF. The CDR3 coding sequence is TGTGCCAGCAGCGTCGTCCCGGGAGGGAAGAATGAGCAGTTCTTC.

J is TRBJ2-3 and V is TRBV7-9, with D maybe TRBD2 (5 bases). V was shortened by 5 bases and J by 0 bases, with 15 bases between the two germline ends. The germline CDR1 and CDR2 sequences are SEHNR and FQNEAQ (reference sequence). This CDR3 comprises 16 residues. This chain's CDR3 is CASSPPGILSTDTQYF. In DNA, the CDR3 is TGTGCCAGCAGCCCCCCGGGGATTTTAAGCACAGATACGCAGTATTTT. Looking up the rest from reference TRBV7-9 and TRBJ2-3 gives the full variable domain: DTGVSQNPRHKITKRGQNVTFRCDPISEHNRLYWYRQTLGQGPEFLTYFQNEAQLEKSRLLSDRFSAERPKGSFSTLEIQRTEQGDSAMYLCASSPPGILSTDTQYFGPGTRLTVL.

V gene TRBV18 combines with J gene TRBJ2-2, with TRBD1 matching 8 bases. The ends lost 3 bases at V and 3 bases at J; junction bases unmatched: 0. Germline-derived CDR1 and CDR2 are KGHSH and LQKENI. The CDR3 totals 14 residues. The chain's CDR3 is CASSPGQDTGELFF. DNA of the CDR3: TGTGCCAGCTCACCGGGACAGGACACCGGGGAGCTGTTTTTT.

This clone was counted between two and nine times. The chain couples TRBV5-4 to TRBJ1-3, with D unresolved. CDR1 and CDR2 (germline): SGHNT, YYREEE (reference sequence). Trimming stripped 0 bases from V and 2 bases from J, with 15 bases between. This CDR3 spans 17 amino acids. CDR3 sequence: CASSLDGLGWTGNTIYF. The CDR3 DNA reads TGTGCCAGCAGCTTGGACGGGTTAGGCTGGACTGGAAACACCATATATTTT.

V and J are TRBV18 and TRBJ2-5, with 8 bases fitting TRBD2. CDR3 length: 16 residues. CDR1 KGHSH and CDR2 LQKENI come from the germline V gene. The V segment lost 2 bases and the J segment 5 bases; nucleotides outside the gene matches: 10. CDR3 region: CASSPNDAGGGETQYF. CDR3 bases: TGTGCCAGCTCACCAAACGATGCGGGAGGAGGGGAGACCCAGTACTTC.

A few counts support this clone. This chain joins TRBV19 and TRBJ1-3; D not certain. Per the germline V gene, CDR1 is LNHDA and CDR2 is SQIVND (reference sequence). Trimming shortened V by 5 bases and J by 2 bases, and 13 bases separated the two germline ends. The CDR3 extends over 15 amino acids. The CDR3 reads CASSVSRGTGNTIYF. The CDR3 region has the DNA TGTGCCAGTAGTGTCTCTCGAGGGACTGGAAACACCATATATTTT.

The V and J genes are TRBV29-1 and TRBJ1-2, with 7 bases aligning to TRBD1. The V gene's germline CDR1 is SQVTM and CDR2 ANQGSEA. Trimming at V came to 7 bases and at J to 4 bases, leaving 3 bases not matched to a gene. The CDR3 is made up of 11 amino acids. The CDR3 loop reads CSGGDSYGYTF. In nucleotides, the CDR3 is TGCAGCGGGGGGGACAGCTATGGCTACACCTTC.

The chain has TRBV28 and TRBJ1-1; D not resolved. The CDR3 is made up of 14 amino acids. V lost 6 bases, J lost 0 bases, and 11 bases lay in between. Germline values: CDR1 MDHEN, CDR2 SYDVKM. This chain's CDR3 is CASSPHSMNTEAFF. The CDR3 coding sequence is TGTGCCAGCAGCCCCCACAGCATGAACACTGAAGCTTTCTTT.

This clone was seen only a few times. The chain uses TRBV19 and TRBJ2-7; a possible D gene is TRBD1 (6 bases). This CDR3 comprises 15 residues. Germline V gene lookup returns CDR1 LNHDA and CDR2 SQIVND (reference sequence). Trimming took off 5 bases at V and 0 bases at J, with 14 bases between the two ends. The CDR3 DNA reads as TGTGCCAGTAGTCATGGACAGTTTTTCTCCTACGAGCAGTACTTC. Translation gives CASSHGQFFSYEQYF.

The chain couples TRBV4-3 to TRBJ2-1, with TRBD1 matching over 9 bases. Losses at the gene ends were 3 bases for V and 7 bases for J; bases not matched to a gene: 1. The CDR3 runs 13 residues. The germline gives CDR1 LGHNA, CDR2 YSLEER. The CDR3 region has the DNA TGCGCCAGCAGCCACGACAGGGGGAATGAGCAGTTCTTC. Residues: CASSHDRGNEQFF.

This clone was observed a handful of times. The rearrangement uses TRBV7-9 and TRBJ2-1; no reliable D call. Trimming cost V 1 base and J 6 bases, with 7 bases left between them. There are 13 residues in the CDR3. Germline CDR1 and CDR2: SEHNR and FQNEAQ (reference sequence). Here the CDR3 reads CASSLGQPNEQFF. The CDR3 nucleotides are TGTGCCAGCAGCTTAGGACAACCCAATGAGCAGTTCTTC. The whole variable domain, remainder taken from reference TRBV7-9 and TRBJ2-1, is DTGVSQNPRHKITKRGQNVTFRCDPISEHNRLYWYRQTLGQGPEFLTYFQNEAQLEKSRLLSDRFSAERPKGSFSTLEIQRTEQGDSAMYLCASSLGQPNEQFFGPGTRLTVL.

This clone occurred a few times. This chain joins TRBV9 and TRBJ2-3, with D possibly TRBD1 on 7 matching bases. The CDR3 runs to 16 residues. The germline V and J ends were trimmed by 0 bases and 0 bases, with 11 bases remaining between them. Germline loops: CDR1 SGDLS, CDR2 YYNGEE. CDR3 nucleotides: TGTGCCAGCAGCGTAGCCAGGGGGGCGAGCACAGATACGCAGTATTTT. This codes for CASSVARGASTDTQYF. The variable domain in full, with the rest retrieved from reference TRBV9 and TRBJ2-3, is DSGVTQTPKHLITATGQRVTLRCSPRSGDLSVYWYQQSLDQGLQFLIQYYNGEERAKGNILERFSAQQFPDLHSELNLSSLELGDSALYFCASSVARGASTDTQYFGPGTRLTVL.

This chain links TRBV14 with TRBJ2-1; 7 bases map to TRBD2. V lost 5 bases to trimming and J lost 0 bases; unmatched junction nucleotides: 7. This CDR3 spans 16 amino acids. Germline lookup yields CDR1 SGHDN and CDR2 FVKESK. CDR3: CASSAQLALSYNEQFF. The CDR3 coding sequence is TGTGCCAGCAGCGCGCAACTAGCGCTCTCCTACAATGAGCAGTTCTTC.

The genes are TRBV28 and TRBJ1-6; weak D call: TRBD1 (5 bases). V was shortened by 5 bases and J by 1 base, with 9 bases between the two germline ends. This CDR3 comprises 15 residues. Germline assignment: CDR1 MDHEN and CDR2 SYDVKM. CDR3 nucleotides: TGTGCCAGCAGTCCCGGGGGATCCTATAATTCACCCCTCCACTTT. Translating it yields CASSPGGSYNSPLHF.

The chain uses TRBV6-6 and TRBJ1-2; possibly TRBD1 for D (5 bases). Per germline, CDR1 MNHNY and CDR2 SVGAGI (reference sequence). Deletions cut 7 bases from V and 4 bases from J, with 16 bases between. This CDR3 contains 14 residues. The CDR3 DNA is TGTGCCAGCACCAACGGGGGACGGAGCTATGGCTACACCTTC. The encoded protein is CASTNGGRSYGYTF.

The gene calls are TRBV10-3 and TRBJ1-5; D may be TRBD1 (5 bases). The germline gives CDR1 ENHRY, CDR2 SYGVKD. With 2 bases removed from V and 2 bases from J, the gap between germline ends came to 7 bases. CDR3 size: 14 residues. CDR3 protein: CAISEGAGNQPQHF. The CDR3 DNA reads TGTGCCATCAGTGAGGGGGCTGGCAATCAGCCCCAGCATTTT.